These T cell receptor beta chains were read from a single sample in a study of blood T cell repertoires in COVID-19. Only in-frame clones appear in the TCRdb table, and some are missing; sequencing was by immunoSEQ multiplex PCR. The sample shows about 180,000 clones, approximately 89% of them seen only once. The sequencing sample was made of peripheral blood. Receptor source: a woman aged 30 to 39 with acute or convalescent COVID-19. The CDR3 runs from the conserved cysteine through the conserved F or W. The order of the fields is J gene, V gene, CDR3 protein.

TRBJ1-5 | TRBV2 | CASTKGHTKPQHF
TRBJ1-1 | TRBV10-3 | CAIAAGGWYTEAFF
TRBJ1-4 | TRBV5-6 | CASSLGVGVEKLFF
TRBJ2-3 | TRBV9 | CASGQGTDTQYF
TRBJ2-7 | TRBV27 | CASSVDRAPEQYF
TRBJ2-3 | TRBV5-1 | CASSWGDRGGTDTQYF
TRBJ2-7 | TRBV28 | CASTSGAPYEQYF
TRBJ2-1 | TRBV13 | CASSLKGASGKGNEQFF
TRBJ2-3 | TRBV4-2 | CASSQDQDTQYF
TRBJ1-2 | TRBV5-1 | CASSFGGNYGYTF
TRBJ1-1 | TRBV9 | CASSGGKDTEAFF
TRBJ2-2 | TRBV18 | CASSLNIDSSNTGELFF
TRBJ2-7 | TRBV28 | CASSLGGPLYEQYF
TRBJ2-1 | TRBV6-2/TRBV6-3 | CASSYGGLAWPNEQFF
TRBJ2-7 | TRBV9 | CASSVESHSYEQYF
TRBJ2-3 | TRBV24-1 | CATGGWGTDTQYF
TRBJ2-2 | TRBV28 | CASSLNSGELFF
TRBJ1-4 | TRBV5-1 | CASSLGGAESEKLFF
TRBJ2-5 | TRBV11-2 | CASSLVASGRAFETQYF
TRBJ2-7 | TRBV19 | CASSGLPSPEQYF
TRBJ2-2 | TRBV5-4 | CASGGLAGELFF
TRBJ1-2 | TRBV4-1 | CASSQARENYGYTF
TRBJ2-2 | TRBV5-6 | CASSSRGPETGELFF
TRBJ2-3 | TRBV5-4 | CASSMGLAGGTDTQYF